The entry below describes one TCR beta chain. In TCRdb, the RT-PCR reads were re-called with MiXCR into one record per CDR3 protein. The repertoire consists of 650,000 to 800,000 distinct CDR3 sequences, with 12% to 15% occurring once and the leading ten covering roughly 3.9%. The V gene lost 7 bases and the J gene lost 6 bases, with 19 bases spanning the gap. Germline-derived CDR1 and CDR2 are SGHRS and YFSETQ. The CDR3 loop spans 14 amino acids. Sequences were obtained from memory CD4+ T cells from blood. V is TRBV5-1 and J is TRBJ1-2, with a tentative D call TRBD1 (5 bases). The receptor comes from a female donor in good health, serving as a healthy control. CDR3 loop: CASGVFGGGDGYTF. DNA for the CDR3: TGCGCCAGCGGGGTGTTCGGGGGAGGAGATGGCTACACCTTC.